The 10 T cell receptor beta chains below all came from one sample that was sequenced in a study of CD8 T cells in Susac syndrome. RNA in amounts of about 0.45 to 1 ug was reverse transcribed with random hexamers. TCRdb re-derived calls from the immunoSEQ multiplex PCR reads in MiXCR, one entry per CDR3 protein. The sample has fewer than 150,000 distinct CDR3 sequences, around 94% seen once. The sample taken for sequencing was CD8+ T cells from PBMCs. The source of these receptors is a human donor in good health.

J is TRBJ2-1 and V is TRBV24-1, with D perhaps matching TRBD1 (6 bases). The CDR3 runs 13 residues. Trimming pared 5 bases from V and 2 bases from J, leaving 6 bases between. Germline lookup yields CDR1 KGHDR and CDR2 SFDVKD. The CDR3, as DNA: TGTGCCACCAGTGCAGGGGCCTACAATGAGCAGTTCTTC. This translates into CATSAGAYNEQFF.

This chain uses TRBV6-1 with TRBJ2-5; D is perhaps TRBD1 (6 bases). The V gene lost 6 bases and the J gene lost 5 bases, with 19 bases spanning the gap. CDR1 is MNHNS, CDR2 SASEGT, per germline. The CDR3 runs 15 residues. The CDR3, as DNA: TGTGCCAGCAGGGTAACAGGGAGAGGCTGGGAGACCCAGTACTTC. Its protein product is CASRVTGRGWETQYF.

This rearrangement joins TRBV9 to TRBJ2-3; 7 bases match TRBD2. Looked up from germline, CDR1 is SGDLS and CDR2 is YYNGEE. Unmatched junction bases numbered 7, after V lost 4 bases and J lost 2 bases. CDR3 length: 15 residues. CDR3 sequence: CASSPWEGPTDTQYF. The CDR3 nucleotides read TGTGCCAGCAGCCCCTGGGAGGGACCCACAGATACGCAGTATTTT.

This clonotype was detected only a few times. Just one base apart from a much larger clone, this may be a read error. This chain uses TRBV9 with TRBJ2-7; D may be TRBD1 or TRBD2 (6 bases each). The CDR3 sequence is 14 residues long. V was trimmed by 4 bases and J by 6 bases, leaving 17 bases between them. Per germline, CDR1 SGDLS and CDR2 YYNGEE. CDR3 DNA: TGTGCCAGCAGCCGGGGAGTGGGGGGCGGCGAGCAGTACTTC. Its translation: CASSRGVGGGEQYF.

The chain uses TRBV16 and TRBJ2-7; no reliable D call. This CDR3 region has 12 residues. The germline V gene has CDR1 KGHSY and CDR2 FQNENV. Between the trimmed V and J ends, which lost 8 bases and 1 base, there was a span of 9 bases. CDR3 loop: CASGTPSYEQYF. CDR3 DNA sequence: TGTGCCAGCGGAACGCCTTCCTACGAGCAGTACTTC.

This clonotype came up once. The rearrangement uses TRBV27 and TRBJ2-7; weak D call: TRBD1 (6 bases). Trimming shortened V by 1 base and J by 4 bases, and 11 bases separated the two germline ends. CDR3 length: 14 amino acids. The germline V gene encodes CDR1 MNHEY and CDR2 SMNVEV (reference sequence). CDR3 region: CASSLLSQGYEQYF. The CDR3 region has the DNA TGTGCCAGCAGTTTATTGTCGCAGGGGTACGAGCAGTACTTC.

This clonotype was seen once. The chain is built from TRBV15 and TRBJ2-1, with a weak D call TRBD2 (5 bases). The V and J ends lost 5 bases and 9 bases respectively, with 14 bases between them. From germline, CDR1 is LNHNV and CDR2 YYDKDF (reference sequence). The CDR3 runs 13 residues. The CDR3 here is CATSPGSRSEQFF. The CDR3 DNA reads TGTGCCACCAGCCCGGGAAGCAGAAGTGAGCAGTTCTTC.

This clonotype showed up just once. This chain uses TRBV27 with TRBJ1-1; D is uncertain. V was shortened by 5 bases and J by 1 base, with 11 bases between the two germline ends. The CDR3 contains 14 residues. CDR1 and CDR2 (germline): MNHEY, SMNVEV (reference sequence). The CDR3 bases are TGTGCCAGCAGTGGAAGAGAAGGGAACACTGAAGCTTTCTTT. It is translated as CASSGREGNTEAFF.

This chain links TRBV28 with TRBJ2-7, with 7 bases aligning to TRBD2. CDR1 is MDHEN, CDR2 SYDVKM, per germline. The CDR3 totals 14 residues. V gave up 5 bases and J gave up 4 bases; unmatched junction bases: 8. CDR3 nucleotides: TGTGCCAGCAGTCCCCAGCGGGAACGGTACGAGCAGTACTTC. It codes for CASSPQRERYEQYF.

The chain couples TRBV20-1 to TRBJ2-7, with D possibly matching TRBD2 (6 bases). V was clipped by 3 bases and J by 2 bases, with 14 bases between them. CDR1 and CDR2 from the germline V gene are DFQATT and SNEGSKA (reference sequence). This CDR3 is built from 14 residues. CDR3 sequence (DNA): TGCAGTGCTAGCATGCTAGCGAGACCCTACGAGCAGTACTTC. Amino acids: CSASMLARPYEQYF.